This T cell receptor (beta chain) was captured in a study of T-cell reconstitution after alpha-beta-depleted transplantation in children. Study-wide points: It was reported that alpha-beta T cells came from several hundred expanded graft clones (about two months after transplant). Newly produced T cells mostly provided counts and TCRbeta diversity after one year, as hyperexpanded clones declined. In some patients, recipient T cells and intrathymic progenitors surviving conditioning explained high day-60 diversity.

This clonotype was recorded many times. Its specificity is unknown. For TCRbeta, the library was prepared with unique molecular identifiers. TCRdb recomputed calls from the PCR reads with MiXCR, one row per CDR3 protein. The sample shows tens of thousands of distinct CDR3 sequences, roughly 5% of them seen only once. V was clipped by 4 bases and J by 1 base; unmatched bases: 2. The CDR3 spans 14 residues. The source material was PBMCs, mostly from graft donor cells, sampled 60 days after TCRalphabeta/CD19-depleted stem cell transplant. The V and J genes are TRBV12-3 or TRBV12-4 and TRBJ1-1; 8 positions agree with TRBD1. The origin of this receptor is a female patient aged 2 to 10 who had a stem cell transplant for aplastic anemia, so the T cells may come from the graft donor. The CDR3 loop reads CASSYRGRNTEAFF. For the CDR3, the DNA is TGTGCCAGCAGTTACAGGGGGAGGAACACTGAAGCTTTCTTT.